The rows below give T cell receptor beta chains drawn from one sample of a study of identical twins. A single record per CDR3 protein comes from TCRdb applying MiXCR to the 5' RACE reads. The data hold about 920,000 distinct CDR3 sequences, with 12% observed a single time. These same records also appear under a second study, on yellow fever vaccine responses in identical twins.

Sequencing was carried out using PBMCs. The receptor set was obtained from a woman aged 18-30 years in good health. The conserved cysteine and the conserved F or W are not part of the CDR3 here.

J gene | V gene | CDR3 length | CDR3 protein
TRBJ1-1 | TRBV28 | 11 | ASRTEQNTEAF
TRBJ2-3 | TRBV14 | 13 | ASSQAPGAPDTQY
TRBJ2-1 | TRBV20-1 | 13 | SASWTSGSANEQF
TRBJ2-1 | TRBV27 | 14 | ASRSGLAEIYNEQF
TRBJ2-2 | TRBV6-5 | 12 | ASSYSGVTGELF
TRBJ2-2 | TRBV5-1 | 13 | ASSYGAGGTGELF
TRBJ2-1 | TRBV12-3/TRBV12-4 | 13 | ASRRHRGDNNEQF
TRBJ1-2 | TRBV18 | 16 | ASSPFEASSGDFYGYT
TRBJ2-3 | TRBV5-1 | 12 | ASSMTSPPDTQY
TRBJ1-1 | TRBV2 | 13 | ASRYCSTGNTEAF
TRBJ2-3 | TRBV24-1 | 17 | ATSAYGATSGTSTDTQY
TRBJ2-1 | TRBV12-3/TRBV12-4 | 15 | ASSPYSGLASYNEQF
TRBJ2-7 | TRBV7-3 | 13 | ASSLYPGTGYEQY
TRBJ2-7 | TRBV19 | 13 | ASSIVGQREYEQY
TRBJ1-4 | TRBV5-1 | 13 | ASSLYRGPNEKLF
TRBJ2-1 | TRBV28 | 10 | ASTRDLGEQF
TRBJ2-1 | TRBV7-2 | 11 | ASSSSLVAEQF
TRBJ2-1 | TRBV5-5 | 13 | ASSSSSGTYNEQF
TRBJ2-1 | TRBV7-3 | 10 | ASSPGHDEQF
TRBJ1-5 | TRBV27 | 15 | ASSLSWGGRRNQPQH
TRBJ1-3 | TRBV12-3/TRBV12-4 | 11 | ASSLRGVDTIY
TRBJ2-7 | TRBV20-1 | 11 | SARDGTGLEQY
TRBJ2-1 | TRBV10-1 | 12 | ASSEGNRGGEQF
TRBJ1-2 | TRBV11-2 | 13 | ASSLERGGIHGYT
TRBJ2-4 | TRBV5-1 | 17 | ASSLSTGRGPLAKNIQY
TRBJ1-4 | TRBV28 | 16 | ASTTPATGGPGNEKLF
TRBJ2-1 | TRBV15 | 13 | ATSRGRGSTDEQF
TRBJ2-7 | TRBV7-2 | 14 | ASSLESLASTYEQY
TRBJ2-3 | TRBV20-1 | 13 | SARDGTGSPDTQY
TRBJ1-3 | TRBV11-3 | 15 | ASSPRGDASSGNTIY
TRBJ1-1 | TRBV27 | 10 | ASSLFGGSAF
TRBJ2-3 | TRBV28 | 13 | ASRPSGGATDTQY
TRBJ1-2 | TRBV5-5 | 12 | ASSTGTELYGYT
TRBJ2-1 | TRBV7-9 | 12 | ASSSLRDNDEQF
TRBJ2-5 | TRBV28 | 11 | ASSSGGQETQY
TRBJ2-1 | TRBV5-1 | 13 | ASSTGTVTYNEQF
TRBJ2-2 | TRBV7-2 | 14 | ASSFRVAGGAGELF
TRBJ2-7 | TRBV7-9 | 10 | ASSSDTYEQY
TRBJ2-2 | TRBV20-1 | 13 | SAREKRENTGELF
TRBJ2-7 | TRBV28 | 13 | ASRTASGRSREQY
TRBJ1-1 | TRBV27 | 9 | ATSRNTEAF
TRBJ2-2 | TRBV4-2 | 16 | ASSQDPPRRGQTGELF
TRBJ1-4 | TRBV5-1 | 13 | ASSSTYSTNEKLF
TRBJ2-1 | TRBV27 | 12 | ASSLFGIGNEQF
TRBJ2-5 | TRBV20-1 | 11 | SASPEVKETQY
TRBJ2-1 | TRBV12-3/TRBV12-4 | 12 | ASTFITGGKEQF
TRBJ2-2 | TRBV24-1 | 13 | ATSAPTGNTGELF
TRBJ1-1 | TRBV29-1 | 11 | SVEEATLLRAF
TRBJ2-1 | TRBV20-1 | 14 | SAPSPTSGGYNEQF
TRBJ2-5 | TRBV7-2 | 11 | ASSREVGETQY